Sequencing of this TCR beta chain was carried out in a study of blood T cell repertoires in COVID-19. Study-wide background: T cells, B-cell-depleted T cells, or PBMCs provided the cDNA or gDNA that served as material.

CDR1 and CDR2 (germline): ENHRY, SYGVKD. The V end lost 3 bases, the J end lost 8 bases, and 13 bases lay between the germline ends. This CDR3 has 14 residues. As processed by the authors: The authors estimated nucleated cell counts from reference gene primer amplification. Produced via immunoSEQ multiplex PCR; TCRdb's table is partial and in-frame only. The D gene and trimming were derived from the DNA, and the V and J assignments and clone size from that table. The repertoire holds some 160,000 clones, around 85% seen once, with roughly 8.4% in the top ten. The source of this sequence is a woman aged 80 or over with COVID-19, enrolled during active disease. The sequenced material came from peripheral blood. The V gene is TRBV10-3, the J gene TRBJ1-4; tentatively, D is TRBD1 (5 bases). For the CDR3, the DNA is TGTGCCATCAGTGAAAACGCAGGGAGGGAAAAACTGTTTTTT. Amino acids: CAISENAGREKLFF.